The T cell receptor beta chain described here comes from a study of CD8 T cells in Susac syndrome (dated by TCRdb to between 2018 and 2021). About the study as a whole: Among the sequenced Susac syndrome patients, more than five had clinically active disease and about eight were in clinical remission. Susac syndrome patients were therapy-naive, on corticosteroids (some also receiving IVIg), or on IVIg alone at blood withdrawal. Repertoire sequencing was used to test whether CD8+ T cell activation and differentiation in Susac syndrome was antigen driven. The paper as a whole reports these results and caveats: The study acknowledged that relatively few individuals were included in the TCR sequencing and HLA analysis. The CD4+ T cell repertoire of patients with Susac syndrome showed no detectable clonal expansion.

In regard to this clonotype: Its antigen is still unknown. One base away there is no much larger clone; base qualities are not given.

RNA was extracted using the RNeasy kit, and roughly 0.5 to 1 microgram was reverse transcribed with random hexamers. TCR beta CDR3 regions were amplified with the immunoSEQ multiplex PCR assay covering 54 Vbeta and 13 Jbeta segments. PCR amplification bias was corrected using a synthetic template baseline for primer optimization and computational correction. For the original study's pipeline: Reads were annotated to V, D and J genes per IMGT and analyzed with immunoSEQ Analyzer, keeping only productive sequences. Clonality was computed as one minus Shannon entropy normalized by log2 of the number of productive unique sequences. For each patient and control, public and private clones were evaluated among the 100 most prevalent clones. A clone was defined as Susac-specific if it was absent from the healthy and MS cohorts, from about a thousand published viral clones and from other ImmuneACCESS disease sequences. TCRdb reanalyzed the raw reads on its own, using fastp at Q25 for trimming and MiXCR for clone calling, and kept in-frame beta chains. Rows are combined by CDR3 protein, so each entry shows the most common genes and DNA. These V and J calls rely on TCRdb rather than the paper's analysis. This sample gives approximately 210,000 distinct CDR3 sequences in total; 94% of them show up just once. 0.15% of the sample is in the top ten clones.

V drops 3 bases and J drops 3 bases, leaving 14 bases in between. The CDR3 has 15 amino acids, counting the end cysteine and phenylalanine. The CDR3 DNA has 45 bases and is translated from base 1. In the germline V gene, CDR1 corresponds to MNHEY and CDR2 to SVGAGI. Peripheral blood CD8+ and CD4+ T cells from healthy donors, Susac syndrome patients and multiple sclerosis patients were profiled using high-throughput TCR beta sequencing. Susac syndrome patients met recently defined diagnostic criteria for definite or probable disease. CD8+ TEMRA cells were enriched by FACS, while bulk CD8+ and CD4+ T cells were purified by magnetic negative isolation. Blood was drawn into EDTA tubes, processed within 24 hours, and PBMCs were isolated by density gradient centrifugation. PBMCs intended for TCR sequencing were cryopreserved in liquid nitrogen and were subsequently thawed in a 37 degrees C water bath. Purity of sorted or isolated CD4+, CD8+ and CD8+ TEMRA cells was at least 90%.

The TCR originated in a human donor with Susac syndrome. The sample taken for sequencing was CD4+ T cells from PBMCs. Here the chain combines TRBV6-5 and TRBJ1-1; the D region possibly corresponds to TRBD1 (5 bases align). The DNA sequence reads TGTGCCAGCAGTTATACGGACTCGGGGGACACTGAAGCTTTCTTT. Its translation is CASSYTDSGDTEAFF.